This T cell receptor beta chain is from a study of blood T cells in healthy people across ages. CDR1 SGHRS and CDR2 YFSETQ come from the germline V gene. This CDR3 contains 15 residues. Study-wide findings and caveats: Estimated diversity, derived from one million T cells, was regarded as an underestimate. Unsorted PBMCs prevented conclusive naive versus antigen-experienced comparison.

Primers used in a second PCR of about 7 to 12 cycles were a sample-barcoded 5' primer and a J-beta primer mix. Every cDNA molecule bore a tag from a template-switch adaptor containing 12 random nucleotides. Every sample returned 2.5 million or more CDR3-containing paired-end reads. TCRdb re-called the 5' RACE reads through MiXCR, storing one row per CDR3 protein. This sample yields roughly 1,500,000 distinct CDR3 sequences, of which about 31% are seen a single time; around 11% belongs to the top ten. Notes on this clonotype: The antigen is unknown.

V is TRBV5-1 and J is TRBJ2-7; 11 bases fit TRBD2. The J call may not be correct, given that the DNA end is closer to TRBJ2-5. The sequence came from a woman between 25 and 40 years old in good health. The sample comprised blood. CDR3 loop: CASRPTSGSKETQYF. The CDR3, as DNA: TGCGCCAGCAGACCAACTAGCGGGAGTAAAGAGACCCAGTACTTC.